This TCR beta chain came from a study of blood T cell repertoires in COVID-19. Study as a whole: Spain, Italy and the United States supplied samples that represented acute and convalescent COVID-19.

Per the original methods: Reference gene primer amplification in the assay estimated nucleated cell counts. Assay used: immunoSEQ multiplex PCR; TCRdb lists only in-frame clones, some missing. V, J and clone size reflect that table, while D and trimming were determined from the DNA. The sample contains 310,000 or so clones, 87% of which appear only once. The V and J ends lost 0 bases and 0 bases respectively, with 9 bases between them. Germline values: CDR1 SGHNT, CDR2 YYREEE (reference sequence). This CDR3 has 15 residues. This TCR came from a woman between 45 and 65 years old who had recovered from COVID-19. Sequencing input: peripheral blood. The chain employs TRBV5-4 and TRBJ1-2; D is ambiguous. As DNA, the CDR3 is TGTGCCAGCAGCTTGGGCGGTCTTCCTAACTATGGCTACACCTTC. This sequence encodes CASSLGGLPNYGYTF.